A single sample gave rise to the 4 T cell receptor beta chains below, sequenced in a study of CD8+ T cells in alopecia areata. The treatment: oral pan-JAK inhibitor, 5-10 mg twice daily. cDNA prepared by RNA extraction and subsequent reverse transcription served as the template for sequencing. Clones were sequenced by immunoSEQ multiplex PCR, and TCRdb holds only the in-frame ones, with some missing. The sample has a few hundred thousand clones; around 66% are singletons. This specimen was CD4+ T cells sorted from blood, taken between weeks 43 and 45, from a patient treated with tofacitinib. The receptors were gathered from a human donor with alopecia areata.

CDR3 nucleotide sequence: TGTGCCAGCAGCGCCCGAGGGGGCGGGGGCACCTCCTACAATGAGCAGTTCTTC. Amino acids: CASSARGGGGTSYNEQFF. The chain links TRBV11-3 to TRBJ2-1; D may be TRBD1 or TRBD2 (7 bases each). The V gene lost 5 bases and the J gene lost 0 bases, with 20 bases spanning the gap. The CDR3 consists of 18 residues. The V gene's germline CDR1 is SGHNT and CDR2 YENEEA.

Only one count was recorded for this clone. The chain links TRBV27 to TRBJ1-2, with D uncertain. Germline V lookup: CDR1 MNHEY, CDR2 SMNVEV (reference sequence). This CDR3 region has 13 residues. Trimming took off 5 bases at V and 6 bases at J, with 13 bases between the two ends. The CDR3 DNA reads TGTGCCAGCAGTCCGTGGGTTGCACATGGCTACACCTTC. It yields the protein CASSPWVAHGYTF.

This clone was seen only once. CDR3 DNA sequence: TGTGCCAGCAGCGTAGGAACCCTGGGGGGCAACACTGAAGCTTTCTTT. Translation gives CASSVGTLGGNTEAFF. The V call is TRBV9, the J call TRBJ1-1, with D tentatively TRBD1 (6 bases). V was cut by 0 bases and J by 2 bases, with 14 bases left in between. Per the germline V gene, CDR1 is SGDLS and CDR2 is YYNGEE. The CDR3 consists of 16 residues.

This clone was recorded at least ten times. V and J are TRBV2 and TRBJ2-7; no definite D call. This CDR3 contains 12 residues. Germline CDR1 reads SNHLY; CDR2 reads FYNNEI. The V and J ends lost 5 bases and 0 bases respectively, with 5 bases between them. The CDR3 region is CASSLSSYEQYF. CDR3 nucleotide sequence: TGTGCCAGCAGTCTCAGCTCCTACGAGCAGTACTTC. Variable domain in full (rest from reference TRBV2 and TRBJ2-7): EPEVTQTPSHQVTQMGQEVILRCVPISNHLYFYWYRQILGQKVEFLVSFYNNEISEKSEIFDDQFSVERPDGSNFTLKIRSTKLEDSAMYFCASSLSSYEQYFGPGTRLTVT.